One and the same sample provided the 23 T cell receptor beta chains below, sequenced in a study of T cell clonotyping in hematopoietic cell transplantation (dated by TCRdb to the early 2020s). The library came from the immunoSEQ multiplex PCR assay. Sourced from immuneACCESS, this table was stored by TCRdb with only in-frame sequences that have V and J called. A share of the clones is absent; for the studies checked, an unresolved V gene accounts for under half, and the remainder has no known explanation. Counted in this sample were roughly 30,000 clones; roughly 85% of them appeared once. Of the sample, approximately 1.7% falls within the top ten clones. This specimen's time point label, interpreted: recipient sample about 28 days before transplant, after cytoreduction. Sequenced here: peripheral blood mononuclear cells, sampled before stem cell transplant. Receptors originate from a man aged 35 to 55 with acute myeloid leukemia. Some clones in this sample may be carry-over from other donors' samples.

V usage is TRBV19 and J usage is TRBJ2-7, with 9 bases fitting TRBD1. Germline values: CDR1 LNHDA, CDR2 SQIVND (reference sequence). CDR3 length equals 14 residues. V gave up 5 bases and J gave up 8 bases; unmatched junction bases: 10. The CDR3 spells CASSGGTGKGKQYF. The CDR3 nucleotides are TGTGCCAGTAGTGGGGGGACAGGGAAGGGAAAGCAGTACTTC. Full variable domain (rest looked up from reference TRBV19 and TRBJ2-7): DGGITQSPKYLFRKEGQNVTLSCEQNLNHDAMYWYRQDPGQGLRLIYYSQIVNDFQKGDIAEGYSVSREKKESFPLTVTSAQKNPTAFYLCASSGGTGKGKQYFGPGTRLTVT.

This chain links TRBV2 with TRBJ2-7; the D call may be TRBD1 or TRBD2 (5 bases each). Germline CDR1 is SNHLY and CDR2 is FYNNEI. V gave up 6 bases and J gave up 8 bases, with 23 bases separating them. The CDR3 runs 15 residues. CDR3 region: CASSDSGTAALKQYF. Here the CDR3 DNA reads TGTGCCAGCAGCGACTCCGGGACGGCAGCTTTGAAGCAGTACTTC.

This chain links TRBV6-5 with TRBJ2-5, with D unresolved. Germline V CDR1 and CDR2: MNHEY, SVGAGI. The V end lost 8 bases, the J end lost 1 base, and 14 bases lay between the germline ends. CDR3 length equals 14 residues. CDR3 sequence: CASASLGFQETQYF. DNA for the CDR3: TGTGCCAGCGCCAGCTTGGGATTCCAAGAGACCCAGTACTTC.

This clone is categorized as medium-sized (0.01 to 0.1%). DNA of the CDR3: TGTGCCATCAGTGAGGCTAGCGGGAGAGACGAGCAGTACTTC. Translated: CAISEASGRDEQYF. This chain uses TRBV10-3 with TRBJ2-7, with 10 bases identical to TRBD2. Germline V gives CDR1 ENHRY, CDR2 SYGVKD. V was pared by 2 bases and J by 5 bases, with 3 bases of the junction left unmatched. This CDR3 contains 14 residues.

The chain uses TRBV7-2 and TRBJ2-1, with 9 bases aligning to TRBD2. Germline V CDR1 and CDR2: SGHTA, FQGNSA. V shed 3 bases and J 0 bases; nucleotides not matched to a gene: 3. The CDR3 is 16 residues long. DNA for the CDR3: TGTGCCAGCAGCTTTAGCGGGAGCGTCTCCTACAATGAGCAGTTCTTC. Its translation is CASSFSGSVSYNEQFF.

By share, this clone counts as medium-sized (0.01 to 0.1%). V gene TRBV6-5 combines with J gene TRBJ2-7; D is perhaps TRBD2 (5 bases). This CDR3 has 15 amino acids. Germline V CDR1 and CDR2: MNHEY, SVGAGI. V lost 5 bases and J lost 4, with 18 bases in between. The CDR3 bases are TGTGCCAGCAGTGTCCGAGGGCTTACTAGATACGAGCAGTACTTC. It specifies CASSVRGLTRYEQYF.

The V call is TRBV2, the J call TRBJ2-2; D unresolved. Trimming removed 1 base at V and 6 bases at J, with 3 bases between. Germline V CDR1 and CDR2: SNHLY, FYNNEI. The CDR3 contains 12 residues. The CDR3 region is CASSEGAGELFF. The CDR3, as DNA: TGTGCCAGCAGTGAAGGGGCCGGGGAGCTGTTTTTT.

This chain connects TRBV11-2 to TRBJ1-2; D is unclear. Trimming took 5 bases from V and 4 from J, leaving 20 bases between them. From germline, CDR1 is SGHAT and CDR2 FQNNGV. The CDR3 is 16 residues long. The CDR3 loop reads CASSPTAGWLPYGYTF. The CDR3 bases are TGTGCCAGCAGCCCCACCGCGGGATGGTTACCCTATGGCTACACCTTC.

This rearrangement joins TRBV6-1 to TRBJ2-7, with 9 positions matching TRBD1. The CDR3 runs 14 residues. Trimming took 6 bases from V and 5 from J; bases not matched to a gene: 8. CDR1 is MNHNS and CDR2 is SASEGT in the germline V gene. Here the CDR3 reads CASSSGGQGNEQYF. The CDR3 bases are TGTGCCAGCAGCTCGGGGGGACAGGGCAACGAGCAGTACTTC.

The CDR3 here is CASFLAGPGEQFF. In DNA, the CDR3 is TGTGCCAGCTTCCTAGCGGGCCCGGGGGAGCAGTTCTTC. The rearrangement links TRBV6-1 to TRBJ2-1; 8 nucleotides align to TRBD2. The J segment lost 10 bases and the V segment lost 8 bases, leaving 10 bases of the junction unmatched. Germline assignment: CDR1 MNHNS and CDR2 SASEGT. CDR3 length: 13 residues.

CDR3 loop: CASSPAPTTFSMNTEAFF. Written as DNA, the CDR3 is TGTGCCAGCAGTCCCGCCCCCACTACTTTTAGCATGAACACTGAAGCTTTCTTT. The rearrangement links TRBV28 to TRBJ1-1; D unresolved. There are 18 residues in the CDR3. Per germline, CDR1 MDHEN and CDR2 SYDVKM. V lost 5 bases, J lost 0 bases, and 22 bases lay in between. Combining the CDR3 with reference TRBV28 and TRBJ1-1 gives the whole variable domain DVKVTQSSRYLVKRTGEKVFLECVQDMDHENMFWYRQDPGLGLRLIYFSYDVKMKEKGDIPEGYSVSREKKERFSLILESASTNQTSMYLCASSPAPTTFSMNTEAFFGQGTRLTVV.

J is TRBJ1-2 and V is TRBV18; possible D gene TRBD1, 6 bases. Germline V gives CDR1 KGHSH, CDR2 LQKENI. This CDR3 spans 13 amino acids. Trimming removed 3 bases at V and 4 bases at J, with 9 bases between. The CDR3 region is CASSPDSLYGYTF. The CDR3, as DNA: TGTGCCAGCTCACCGGACAGCCTCTATGGCTACACCTTC.

The chain is built from TRBV5-1 and TRBJ2-1; D not certain. Per germline, CDR1 SGHRS and CDR2 YFSETQ. The length of the CDR3 is 16 residues. With 0 bases removed from V and 0 bases from J, the gap between germline ends came to 10 bases. As DNA, the CDR3 is TGCGCCAGCAGCTTGGCCCGCAGAAGCTCCTACAATGAGCAGTTCTTC. Translating gives CASSLARRSSYNEQFF.

The chain combines TRBV5-1 with TRBJ1-1; 10 nucleotides align to TRBD1. The CDR3 has 14 amino acids. Trimming took 1 base from V and 8 from J; bases not matched to a gene: 5. CDR1 and CDR2 from the germline V gene are SGHRS and YFSETQ. DNA for the CDR3: TGCGCCAGCAGCTTGAGGGGACAGGGGTCCGAAGCTTTCTTT. Translating it yields CASSLRGQGSEAFF.

The V gene is TRBV4-2, the J gene TRBJ2-1; TRBD1 is a possible D gene (5 bases). V was pared by 4 bases and J by 0 bases, with 16 bases between. Germline CDR1 reads LGHNA; CDR2 reads YNFKEQ. The CDR3 runs 17 residues. In nucleotides, the CDR3 is TGTGCCAGCAGCCCCCAGAGCTGGGGCAGCTCCTACAATGAGCAGTTCTTC. It translates to CASSPQSWGSSYNEQFF.

The V gene is TRBV9, the J gene TRBJ1-5, with no clear D. V lost 1 base to trimming and J lost 6 bases, with 11 bases between them. This CDR3 is built from 14 residues. Germline V gene lookup returns CDR1 SGDLS and CDR2 YYNGEE. The DNA for the CDR3 is TGTGCCAGCAGCGTACGAGGGTGGGGTCAGCCCCAGCATTTT. Encoded protein: CASSVRGWGQPQHF.

V and J are TRBV30 and TRBJ1-3; 7 bases are shared with TRBD1. Unmatched junction bases numbered 1, after V lost 3 bases and J lost 2 bases. The CDR3 length is 13 residues. Germline-derived CDR1 and CDR2 are GTSNPN and SVGIG (reference sequence). This CDR3 is CAWRQGAGNTIYF. CDR3 bases: TGTGCCTGGAGGCAGGGGGCTGGAAACACCATATATTTT. Looking up the rest from reference TRBV30 and TRBJ1-3 gives the full variable domain: SQTIHQWPATLVQPVGSPLSLECTVEGTSNPNLYWYRQAAGRGLQLLFYSVGIGQISSEVPQNLSASRPQDRQFILSSKKLLLSDSGFYLCAWRQGAGNTIYFGEGSWLTVV.

V usage is TRBV29-1 and J usage is TRBJ2-1; D tentatively reads TRBD1 or TRBD2 (5 bases each). The CDR3 has 15 residues. Looked up from germline, CDR1 is SQVTM and CDR2 is ANQGSEA. The V end was cut by 6 bases, the J end by 8 bases, with 23 bases between. In DNA form, the CDR3 reads TGCAGCGTCCCGGGGCTGAGGGGCCCCCAATATGAGCAGTTCTTC. It is translated as CSVPGLRGPQYEQFF.

This clone was picked up one time. V is TRBV6-6 and J is TRBJ2-7; D is perhaps TRBD1 (6 bases). This CDR3 contains 15 residues. The V gene lost 8 bases and the J gene lost 1 base, with 18 bases spanning the gap. Germline V lookup: CDR1 MNHNY, CDR2 SVGAGI (reference sequence). The CDR3 loop reads CASLRGSGLSYEQYF. DNA for the CDR3: TGTGCCAGCCTCAGGGGTAGTGGGTTGTCCTACGAGCAGTACTTC.

The chain has TRBV4-2 and TRBJ2-3; no clear D gene. Trimming removed 3 bases at V and 4 bases at J, with 8 bases between. Germline-derived CDR1 and CDR2 are LGHNA and YNFKEQ. This CDR3 has 13 amino acids. This CDR3 reads CASSQGLADTQYF. CDR3 bases: TGTGCCAGCAGCCAGGGTCTTGCAGATACGCAGTATTTT.

The chain couples TRBV4-3 to TRBJ1-4; perhaps TRBD1 as D (5 bases). The CDR3 contains 17 residues. The V and J ends lost 3 bases and 5 bases respectively, with 19 bases between them. Looked up from germline, CDR1 is LGHNA and CDR2 is YSLEER. CDR3 DNA: TGCGCCAGCAGCCAGGGGGGACCCCAACAGGAGAATGAAAAACTGTTTTTT. It encodes CASSQGGPQQENEKLFF.

The CDR3 protein is CASSATGVSYNSPLHF. The DNA for the CDR3 is TGTGCCAGCAGCGCGACAGGGGTCTCCTATAATTCACCCCTCCACTTT. The chain combines TRBV5-4 with TRBJ1-6; the match to TRBD1 covers 8 bases. This CDR3 comprises 16 residues. The germline gives CDR1 SGHNT, CDR2 YYREEE (reference sequence). Unmatched junction bases numbered 3, after V lost 4 bases and J lost 0 bases.

The chain recombines TRBV27 with TRBJ2-7; possible D gene TRBD1, 6 bases. There are 15 residues in the CDR3. CDR1 and CDR2 (germline): MNHEY, SMNVEV (reference sequence). Trimming stripped 6 bases from V and 2 bases from J, with 17 bases between. As DNA, the CDR3 is TGTGCCAGCAGGTCACAGGGAAATGTTCCCTACGAGCAGTACTTC. Translating it yields CASRSQGNVPYEQYF.